The clone carrying this T cell receptor beta chain was counted a few times. What it binds is not known. Assay used: immunoSEQ multiplex PCR; TCRdb lists only in-frame clones, some missing. The top ten hold roughly 0.99% of the sample, which has approximately 190,000 clones, approximately 91% seen once. The sample is drawn from a study of T cell responses to AZD1222 COVID-19 vaccine. Study-wide findings and caveats: Donors were chiefly white British, with a greater number of females, and clonal diversity was perhaps underestimated. AZD1222 recipients seropositive at baseline numbered only five to seven. Sampled repertoires all dated from after the peak T cell response.

This CDR3 is 12 amino acids long. CDR1 and CDR2 (germline): SNHLY, FYNNEI. V lost 5 bases to trimming and J lost 8 bases; unmatched junction nucleotides: 2. This TCR derives from an adult in good health. V usage is TRBV2 and J usage is TRBJ1-1, with 10 nucleotides matching TRBD1. The specimen comprised peripheral blood, sampled on day 0 of AZD1222 vaccination. The DNA for the CDR3 is TGTGCCAGCAGTTGGGGACAGGGGGAAGCTTTCTTT. Protein sequence: CASSWGQGEAFF. Using reference TRBV2 and TRBJ1-1 for the parts outside the CDR3, the full variable domain is EPEVTQTPSHQVTQMGQEVILRCVPISNHLYFYWYRQILGQKVEFLVSFYNNEISEKSEIFDDQFSVERPDGSNFTLKIRSTKLEDSAMYFCASSWGQGEAFFGQGTRLTVV.